This paragraph covers one TCR beta chain sequence. The sample is drawn from a study of PD-L1 blockade in urothelial cancer. Time point reported: pretreatment peripheral blood. Measured with immunoSEQ multiplex PCR; TCRdb has only the in-frame clones, and not every one. Of some 71,000 clones listed, 86% are singletons. Trimming took 0 bases from V and 5 from J; bases not matched to a gene: 4. The CDR3 is made up of 15 amino acids. Germline V gives CDR1 SGHTA, CDR2 FQGNSA. The genes are TRBV7-2 and TRBJ2-7, with 10 bases that match TRBD1. The specimen was PBMCs, collected around atezolizumab (anti-PD-L1) treatment. The clonotype comes from a man aged 55 to 70 with urothelial cancer. The CDR3, as DNA: TGTGCCAGCAGCTTAGCGGGACAGGGGACCCACGAGCAGTACTTC. Translation: CASSLAGQGTHEQYF.